This T cell receptor (beta chain) was retrieved from a study of monozygotic twins with inflammatory bowel disease (dated by TCRdb to about 2019). In terms of the full investigation: A total of approximately 30 monozygotic twin pairs were included in the full study, comprising nine German pairs (four IBD-concordant, five IBD-discordant) and 19 IBD-discordant Danish pairs. The search for disease-associated traits relied mainly on comparing IBD patients with their genetically identical healthy co-twins within discordant pairs. Each individual had, on average, about 151 000 unique TCRalpha sequences and 181 000 unique TCRbeta sequences available for analysis.

Receptors were amplified or captured by 5' RACE. Each TCR library was prepared from about 3.5 ug of total RNA. For each sample, cDNA synthesis was carried out in eight separate reactions using SMARTScribe reverse transcriptase. During cDNA synthesis, template switching was used to introduce unique molecular identifiers that contained a 6-nucleotide sample barcode. Amplification of TCRalpha and TCRbeta cDNA involved two nested PCRs of roughly 16 and 10 cycles, and each PCR was followed by bead purification. Before amplification, cDNA was treated with uracil DNA-glycosylase and purified using the QIAquick PCR purification kit. In the second PCR, Illumina TruSeq-compatible adapters and sample-specific barcodes were added. Library quality and concentration were checked on TapeStation and Qubit, and libraries were pooled at about 4.9 ng each. Sequencing of the pooled libraries was done on an Illumina HiSeq2500 single-index Rapid Run using custom sequencing primers and 2 x 100 bp reads. In the paper's pipeline: MiGEC version 1.2.6 was used for UMI-based consensus assembly to correct PCR and sequencing errors. MiXCR version 2.1.1 was used for V(D)J alignment, clonotype assembly and CDR3 extraction. To normalise gene usage, clonotype sharing and MAIT/NKT TCR abundance, the analysis used the top 1000, 10 000 and 20 000 clonotypes per sample. After downsampling to 27 000 UMIs, diversity was calculated as the inverse Simpson index using the vegan R package. Paired Mann-Whitney U tests on discordant twin pairs were used, with Benjamini-Hochberg multiple-testing correction. Based on TCRdb reprocessing of the reads, there is one entry per CDR3 protein sequence, and DNA is missing. These V and J calls rely on TCRdb rather than the paper's analysis. In this sample's table one finds approximately 400,000 distinct CDR3 sequences. Of the sample, 2% to 2.5% falls within the top ten clones.

As encoded in the germline V gene (reference sequence), CDR1 is GTSNPN while CDR2 is SVGIG. The CDR3 has 16 amino acids, counting the end cysteine and phenylalanine. DNA for this receptor is not on file. From each donor, an approximately 2.4 ml peripheral blood sample was drawn into PAXgene tubes and stored at -80 degrees C. Without T cell sorting, total RNA was isolated from whole blood using the PAXgene blood miRNA kit on an automated QIAcube. Peripheral blood from monozygotic twin pairs who were concordant or discordant for inflammatory bowel disease underwent deep TCRalpha and TCRbeta repertoire profiling using unique molecular barcoding. Smoking habits were recorded for all twin pairs, and each individual was classified as a current, former or never smoker. Details on this clonotype: Its specific antigen is unknown.

The research as a whole found: Measured by the inverse Simpson index, TCRbeta repertoire diversity was lower in IBD patients than in their healthy co-twins. No single strong signal or clonotype linked to IBD turned up in the results, so the idea that one exists was not supported. Distinction between different T cell subtypes could not be achieved in the analysis. Background noise and inter-individual variability may have been introduced into the repertoires by the differing immunosuppressive treatments among patients. Compared with healthy twins, IBD patients shared fewer clonotypes with other individuals, and the difference was most pronounced in patients with signs of disease activity. No difference in repertoire similarity was observed between concordant and discordant twins, possibly owing to limited statistical power.

The sample comprised blood. The sequence came from a human donor with ulcerative colitis or Crohn's disease, or a healthy co-twin of an affected twin (not recorded which). The chain is made from TRBV30 and TRBJ2-4; TCRdb designates TRBD1, a call that cannot be tested without DNA. CDR3 loop: CAWSKLQGAPKNIQYF.